The present TCR beta chain was sequenced within a study of breast tumors, draining lymph nodes, adjacent tissues. TCRdb re-analysed the multiplex PCR reads in MiXCR, keeping a single row per CDR3 protein. This sample has over 130,000 distinct CDR3 sequences, with 30% to 35% found just once. Turning to this clonotype: The antigen is not known.

The CDR3 extends over 18 amino acids. Germline values: CDR1 KGHDR, CDR2 SFDVKD. V shed 9 bases and J 0 bases; nucleotides not matched to a gene: 16. Study results and caveats: Tumors had less TCR diversity than lymph nodes, more than nontumor tissue. Luminal-like breast cancer showed significantly higher tumor–nontumor repertoire similarity than basal-like.

Axillary draining lymph nodes of breast cancer patients supplied the node samples. Sequenced material: axillary lymph node tissue. The source is a female donor with breast cancer. Some clones in this sample may be carry-over from other donors' samples. The rearrangement links TRBV24-1 to TRBJ2-3; 8 bases map to TRBD1. The CDR3 region is CATDLKTGGTVSTDTQYF. CDR3 nucleotide sequence: TGTGCCACCGATCTGAAAACAGGGGGGACTGTAAGCACAGATACGCAGTATTTT.